The 10 T cell receptor beta chains listed next were all sequenced from one sample in a study of control samples from healthy donors and cancer patients. Clones were read by immunoSEQ multiplex PCR, and TCRdb kept only the in-frame ones, dropping some. Of 150,000 to 160,000 clones in the sample, more than 85% were seen once. Sequencing input: blood. These receptors all stem from a man over 45 in good health.

The chain carries TRBV5-6 and TRBJ1-2, with a weak D call TRBD1 (5 bases). This CDR3 comprises 16 residues. V was clipped by 0 bases and J by 2 bases, with 14 bases between them. The germline CDR1 and CDR2 sequences are SGHDT and YYEEEE. In DNA, the CDR3 is TGTGCCAGCAGCTTGGCGAACAGGCTTCTCAACTATGGCTACACCTTC. Residues: CASSLANRLLNYGYTF.

The chain is built from TRBV19 and TRBJ2-2, with D maybe TRBD1 (5 bases). CDR1 is LNHDA and CDR2 is SQIVND in the germline V gene (reference sequence). The V gene lost 2 bases and the J gene lost 6 bases, with 10 bases spanning the gap. CDR3 length equals 14 residues. For the CDR3, the DNA is TGTGCCAGTAGTATACAGGGAAGGGCCGGGGAGCTGTTTTTT. Translating gives CASSIQGRAGELFF. The variable domain in full, with the rest retrieved from reference TRBV19 and TRBJ2-2, is DGGITQSPKYLFRKEGQNVTLSCEQNLNHDAMYWYRQDPGQGLRLIYYSQIVNDFQKGDIAEGYSVSREKKESFPLTVTSAQKNPTAFYLCASSIQGRAGELFFGEGSRLTVL.

This clone was detected ten times or more. The rearrangement uses TRBV19 and TRBJ1-1; no clear D gene. CDR1 is LNHDA, CDR2 SQIVND, per germline (reference sequence). The CDR3 has 10 residues. V was cut by 8 bases and J by 1 base, with 2 bases left in between. The CDR3 DNA reads TGTGCCAGTCGGAACACTGAAGCTTTCTTT. Translation: CASRNTEAFF.

The chain carries TRBV7-2 and TRBJ2-3; 12 positions match TRBD1. Germline lookup yields CDR1 SGHTA and CDR2 FQGNSA. V gave up 2 bases and J gave up 6 bases; unmatched junction bases: 6. The CDR3 has 16 residues. The CDR3 loop is CASSLSGQGAGDTQYF. The CDR3 nucleotides read TGTGCCAGCAGCTTATCGGGACAGGGGGCAGGGGATACGCAGTATTTT.

This chain links TRBV24-1 with TRBJ2-5; TRBD1 or TRBD2 may be the D gene (6 bases each). From germline, CDR1 is KGHDR and CDR2 SFDVKD. This CDR3 contains 14 residues. Trimming cost V 5 bases and J 5 bases, with 14 bases left between them. CDR3 region: CATSARGRGETQYF. CDR3 nucleotide sequence: TGTGCCACCAGTGCTCGGGGGCGAGGGGAGACCCAGTACTTC.

The chain uses TRBV13 and TRBJ2-7; no definite D call. Trimming stripped 5 bases from V and 2 bases from J, with 19 bases between. CDR3 length: 16 residues. Germline-derived CDR1 and CDR2 are PRHDT and FYEKMQ (reference sequence). As DNA, the CDR3 is TGTGCCAGCAGCCTTAGATCAATGGGCAAAGCCTACGAGCAGTACTTC. This translates into CASSLRSMGKAYEQYF.

In its sample, this clone was seen once. One end of the junction is discordant with germline, which a read error may explain. The chain uses TRBV27 and TRBJ2-7, with 14 bases that match TRBD2. The CDR3 is 16 residues long. Germline CDR1 is MNHEY and CDR2 is SMNVEV (reference sequence). CDR3 residues: CASSSVPPGTSGRVHF. The CDR3 bases are TGTGCCAGCAGTTCAGTCCCGCCCGGGACTAGCGGGAGAGTGCACTTC.

V usage is TRBV27 and J usage is TRBJ2-7; 10 bases are a match to TRBD2. The CDR3 totals 15 residues. Germline-derived CDR1 and CDR2 are MNHEY and SMNVEV (reference sequence). The junction had 6 bases not matched to a gene; V was cut back by 6 bases and J by 1 base. CDR3 sequence reads: CASSPSGRASYEQYF. Here the CDR3 DNA reads TGTGCCAGCAGCCCCAGCGGGAGGGCTTCCTACGAGCAGTACTTC.

The rearrangement uses TRBV5-1 and TRBJ2-5, with TRBD2 matching over 7 bases. The CDR3 spans 17 residues. Germline V gene lookup returns CDR1 SGHRS and CDR2 YFSETQ. Trimming cost V 4 bases and J 0 bases; bases outside gene matches: 12. DNA of the CDR3: TGCGCCAGCAGCCCGGGGGGTATTAGCGGGCACCAAGAGACCCAGTACTTC. This codes for CASSPGGISGHQETQYF.

The chain couples TRBV18 to TRBJ2-3; tentatively, D is TRBD1 or TRBD2 (6 bases each). The CDR3 has 17 amino acids. V lost 0 bases and J 3 bases, leaving 16 bases between the germline ends. Germline lookup yields CDR1 KGHSH and CDR2 LQKENI. The CDR3 DNA sequence: TGTGCCAGCTCACCACCGGGTATCGGGGGCTGGACAGATACGCAGTATTTT. It translates to CASSPPGIGGWTDTQYF. Full variable domain (outside the CDR3, taken from reference TRBV18 and TRBJ2-3): NAGVMQNPRHLVRRRGQEARLRCSPMKGHSHVYWYRQLPEEGLKFMVYLQKENIIDESGMPKERFSAEFPKEGPSILRIQQVVRGDSAAYFCASSPPGIGGWTDTQYFGPGTRLTVL.